This entry concerns a single T cell receptor beta chain. The sample comes from a study of T-cell reconstitution after alpha-beta-depleted transplantation in children. The CDR3 is made up of 18 amino acids. Losses at the gene ends were 8 bases for V and 9 bases for J; bases not matched to a gene: 22. Looked up from germline, CDR1 is SNHLY and CDR2 is FYNNEI. Researchers prepared the TCRbeta library using unique molecular identifiers, the study reports. MiXCR was run by TCRdb on the PCR reads, yielding one entry per CDR3 protein. The table includes some 200,000 distinct CDR3 sequences, about 14% detected once.

Specimen: PBMCs from the stem cell graft donor, collected from the stem cell graft. The origin of this receptor is a human donor who donated a stem cell graft to a child with acute lymphoblastic leukemia. The chain employs TRBV2 and TRBJ2-1; TRBD2 matches at 10 bases. The CDR3 DNA sequence: TGTGCCAGCCGAGCTAGGGCGCTAGCGGGAGCCCGAGGTGGTGAGCAGTTCTTC. This codes for CASRARALAGARGGEQFF.